These 32 T cell receptor beta chains were all obtained from the same sample, sequenced in a study of blood T cell repertoires in COVID-19. The repertoire was sequenced with immunoSEQ multiplex PCR; TCRdb's copy has only in-frame clones and lacks some. This sample has 130,000 or so clones, with roughly 90% found just once. Material for sequencing was peripheral blood. The source is a man aged 65 to 85 with active COVID-19.

The table lists this clone with a few counts. The genes are TRBV18 and TRBJ2-3; the match to TRBD2 covers 9 bases. The CDR3 length is 22 residues. Looked up from germline, CDR1 is KGHSH and CDR2 is LQKENI. Germline trimming cut 1 base from V and 2 bases from J; bases unmatched to any gene: 22. The CDR3 loop is CASSPLPLNSGGRSLITDTQYF. The CDR3 nucleotides read TGTGCCAGCTCACCACTTCCCCTTAATAGCGGGGGCCGATCACTCATCACAGATACGCAGTATTTT.

V usage is TRBV11-2 and J usage is TRBJ2-4; D may be TRBD2 (5 bases). The CDR3 length is 17 residues. Germline CDR1 and CDR2: SGHAT and FQNNGV. Trimming took 0 bases from V and 1 from J, leaving 13 bases between them. Written as DNA, the CDR3 is TGTGCCAGCAGCTTAGATGTAGCGCTGGCGGCCAAAAACATTCAGTACTTC. Translation: CASSLDVALAAKNIQYF.

The V and J genes are TRBV9 and TRBJ1-5, with 7 bases aligning to TRBD1. The ends lost 1 base at V and 5 bases at J; junction bases unmatched: 6. Germline V lookup: CDR1 SGDLS, CDR2 YYNGEE. There are 15 residues in the CDR3. The CDR3 reads CASSVSGQSHQPQHF. The CDR3 nucleotides are TGTGCCAGCAGCGTATCGGGACAGTCCCATCAGCCCCAGCATTTT. The whole variable domain, remainder taken from reference TRBV9 and TRBJ1-5, is DSGVTQTPKHLITATGQRVTLRCSPRSGDLSVYWYQQSLDQGLQFLIQYYNGEERAKGNILERFSAQQFPDLHSELNLSSLELGDSALYFCASSVSGQSHQPQHFGDGTRLSIL.

V gene TRBV6-4 combines with J gene TRBJ2-1, with 12 bases fitting TRBD2. Germline-derived CDR1 and CDR2 are MRHNA and SNTAGT. V was clipped by 6 bases and J by 9 bases; unmatched bases: 9. The CDR3 covers 15 residues. The CDR3: CASSPSGRAAGEQFF. The CDR3 DNA reads as TGTGCCAGCAGCCCTAGCGGGAGGGCCGCGGGTGAGCAGTTCTTC.

This clone was counted once. The chain uses TRBV19 and TRBJ2-1; 10 bases align to TRBD2. V lost 5 bases to trimming and J lost 4 bases; unmatched junction nucleotides: 8. The CDR3 is made up of 16 amino acids. Germline CDR1 LNHDA, CDR2 SQIVND (reference sequence). CDR3 DNA sequence: TGTGCCAGTAGTCTGAGGACTAGCGGTAGATACAATGAGCAGTTCTTC. Amino acids: CASSLRTSGRYNEQFF. The full variable domain, completed using reference TRBV19 and TRBJ2-1, is DGGITQSPKYLFRKEGQNVTLSCEQNLNHDAMYWYRQDPGQGLRLIYYSQIVNDFQKGDIAEGYSVSREKKESFPLTVTSAQKNPTAFYLCASSLRTSGRYNEQFFGPGTRLTVL.

This clone was detected once. The same CDR3 also results from other DNA sequences found in this sample. V gene TRBV27 combines with J gene TRBJ2-1; 11 bases are a match to TRBD2. The CDR3 length is 15 residues. V lost 5 bases, J lost 4 bases, and 4 bases stayed unmatched. The germline V gene encodes CDR1 MNHEY and CDR2 SMNVEV (reference sequence). The CDR3 region is CASSLTSGSYNEQFF. CDR3 coding DNA: TGTGCCAGCAGTCTTACTAGCGGGAGTTACAATGAGCAGTTCTTC.

The chain carries TRBV28 and TRBJ2-7; TRBD2 matches at 11 bases. CDR1 is MDHEN, CDR2 SYDVKM, per germline. J lost 0 bases, V lost 5 bases, and 6 bases had no gene match. The CDR3 consists of 16 residues. The DNA of the CDR3 is TGTGCCAGCAGTATCGTAGCGGGAGGGATCTCCTACGAGCAGTACTTC. Its translation: CASSIVAGGISYEQYF.

The J gene is TRBJ2-3, the V gene TRBV25-1, with 7 bases matching TRBD2. V lost 3 bases and J lost 3; bases outside the gene matches: 6. CDR1 is MGHDK and CDR2 is SYGVNS in the germline V gene. This CDR3 region has 15 residues. The CDR3: CASSDPGGRTDTQYF. For the CDR3, the DNA is TGTGCCAGCAGTGATCCCGGCGGGAGAACAGATACGCAGTATTTT. Full variable domain (outside the CDR3, taken from reference TRBV25-1 and TRBJ2-3): EADIYQTPRYLVIGTGKKITLECSQTMGHDKMYWYQQDPGMELHLIHYSYGVNSTEKGDLSSESTVSRIRTEHFPLTLESARPSHTSQYLCASSDPGGRTDTQYFGPGTRLTVL.

The chain carries TRBV10-3 and TRBJ2-3, with 7 bases aligning to TRBD2. With V trimmed by 4 bases and J by 7 bases, 2 bases remained unmatched. Germline CDR1 and CDR2: ENHRY and SYGVKD. CDR3 length: 12 residues. The CDR3 protein is CAISAGGNTQYF. The CDR3 DNA follows: TGTGCCATCAGTGCGGGGGGAAATACGCAGTATTTT.

The rearrangement joins TRBV9 to TRBJ1-2; D may be TRBD1 (6 bases). In germline, CDR1 is SGDLS, CDR2 YYNGEE. The CDR3 runs 15 residues. V lost 3 bases to trimming and J lost 4 bases, with 16 bases between them. The CDR3 region is CASSANRESGYGYTF. In DNA, the CDR3 is TGTGCCAGCAGCGCCAACAGGGAATCTGGCTATGGCTACACCTTC. The full variable domain, rest sourced from reference TRBV9 and TRBJ1-2, is DSGVTQTPKHLITATGQRVTLRCSPRSGDLSVYWYQQSLDQGLQFLIQYYNGEERAKGNILERFSAQQFPDLHSELNLSSLELGDSALYFCASSANRESGYGYTFGSGTRLTVV.

V usage is TRBV28 and J usage is TRBJ2-5, with 9 bases aligning to TRBD1. CDR1 is MDHEN, CDR2 SYDVKM, per germline. V lost 3 bases to trimming and J lost 7 bases; unmatched junction nucleotides: 15. CDR3 size: 17 residues. CDR3 coding DNA: TGTGCCAGCAGTTTTCCCACTGCCGGGACAGGGATTGTGACCCAGTACTTC. Residues: CASSFPTAGTGIVTQYF.

This chain uses TRBV3-1 (or the pseudogene TRBV3-2) with TRBJ1-1, with D hard to call. The CDR3 is made up of 13 amino acids. V dropped 2 bases and J dropped 2 bases, with 6 bases sitting between them. Germline-derived CDR1 and CDR2 are LGHDT and YNNKEL (reference sequence). CDR3 in DNA: TGTGCCAGCAGCCAACGGGAAAACACTGAAGCTTTCTTT. Translation: CASSQRENTEAFF.

This clone was seen a few times. The chain couples TRBV19 to TRBJ2-7; D is perhaps TRBD1 (5 bases). Germline-derived CDR1 and CDR2 are LNHDA and SQIVND (reference sequence). Trimming took 2 bases from V and 0 from J, leaving 8 bases between them. This CDR3 has 14 residues. CDR3 in DNA: TGTGCCAGTAGTATACAGGGTTCCTCCTACGAGCAGTACTTC. It encodes CASSIQGSSYEQYF.

The chain joins TRBV20-1 to TRBJ2-3; D is undetermined. Germline V CDR1 and CDR2: DFQATT, SNEGSKA (reference sequence). Trimming took 6 bases from V and 4 from J, leaving 8 bases between them. This CDR3 has 11 residues. CDR3 bases: TGCAGTGCCCCGTTCCCAGATACGCAGTATTTT. It yields the protein CSAPFPDTQYF.

V and J are TRBV6-6 and TRBJ1-2, with 8 bases matching TRBD1. This CDR3 contains 16 residues. Per germline, CDR1 MNHNY and CDR2 SVGAGI (reference sequence). V lost 5 bases, J lost 7 bases, and 15 bases stayed unmatched. CDR3 sequence reads: CASSASVTGEGAGYTF. The CDR3 nucleotides are TGTGCCAGCAGTGCCTCAGTGACAGGGGAGGGTGCTGGCTACACCTTC.

The chain recombines TRBV6-6 with TRBJ1-1, with D maybe TRBD1 (6 bases). Germline V gene lookup returns CDR1 MNHNY and CDR2 SVGAGI (reference sequence). V was shortened by 5 bases and J by 0 bases, with 16 bases between the two germline ends. CDR3 length: 16 residues. CDR3: CASSPRSRGMNTEAFF. Written as DNA, the CDR3 is TGTGCCAGCAGTCCCCGCAGCAGGGGAATGAACACTGAAGCTTTCTTT.

The J gene is TRBJ2-7, the V gene TRBV11-2, with a possible D match to TRBD2 (5 bases). The CDR3 consists of 16 residues. V dropped 1 base and J dropped 5 bases, with 18 bases sitting between them. Per the germline V gene, CDR1 is SGHAT and CDR2 is FQNNGV. CDR3 coding DNA: TGTGCCAGCAGCTTAGGTGTTCCCTTCGGGATAAACGAGCAGTACTTC. The encoded protein is CASSLGVPFGINEQYF.

The V call is TRBV6-5, the J call TRBJ2-1; 13 bases agree with TRBD2. The CDR3 has 16 residues. Germline V CDR1 and CDR2: MNHEY, SVGAGI. Trimming took 0 bases from V and 12 from J; bases not matched to a gene: 8. The CDR3: CASSYSLLAGGGVQFF. DNA for the CDR3: TGTGCCAGCAGTTACTCGTTACTAGCGGGAGGGGGGGTGCAGTTCTTC.

This chain joins TRBV5-8 and TRBJ2-1; possibly TRBD1 for D (7 bases). Germline V lookup: CDR1 SGHTS, CDR2 YDEGEE. The CDR3 sequence is 14 residues long. V lost 2 bases and J 5 bases, leaving 11 bases between the germline ends. CDR3: CASSLWRGHNEQFF. CDR3 sequence (DNA): TGTGCCAGCAGCTTATGGAGGGGGCACAATGAGCAGTTCTTC.

The genes are TRBV5-5 and TRBJ2-7, with TRBD1 matching over 8 bases. J lost 1 base, V lost 0 bases, and 12 bases had no gene match. This CDR3 spans 18 amino acids. Germline V gene lookup returns CDR1 SGHKS and CDR2 YYEKEE (reference sequence). DNA for the CDR3: TGTGCCAGCAGCTTGGAGGCCACCTGGACAGGGATGTCCTACGAGCAGTACTTC. Its translation is CASSLEATWTGMSYEQYF. The full variable domain, in which reference TRBV5-5 and TRBJ2-7 provide the parts outside the CDR3, is DAGVTQSPTHLIKTRGQQVTLRCSPISGHKSVSWYQQVLGQGPQFIFQYYEKEERGRGNFPDRFSARQFPNYSSELNVNALLLGDSALYLCASSLEATWTGMSYEQYFGPGTRLTVT.

V and J are TRBV6-5 and TRBJ1-1, with 7 nucleotides matching TRBD1. V was pared by 6 bases and J by 6 bases, with 13 bases of the junction left unmatched. The CDR3 covers 15 residues. Germline V lookup: CDR1 MNHEY, CDR2 SVGAGI. CDR3 residues: CASRPGTALSSEAFF. As DNA, the CDR3 is TGTGCCAGCAGACCGGGGACAGCCCTGTCGTCTGAAGCTTTCTTT.

The genes are TRBV18 and TRBJ2-7; 10 positions agree with TRBD1. Germline V CDR1 and CDR2: KGHSH, LQKENI. The CDR3 has 17 residues. V was pared by 3 bases and J by 5 bases, with 13 bases of the junction left unmatched. The CDR3: CASSPRGRTGGFNEQYF. The CDR3, as DNA: TGTGCCAGCTCACCCCGCGGGAGGACAGGGGGTTTCAACGAGCAGTACTTC.

This clone was seen once. The chain recombines TRBV18 with TRBJ2-5, with a weak D call TRBD1 (5 bases). The CDR3 has 13 amino acids. Trimming stripped 4 bases from V and 3 bases from J, with 9 bases between. CDR1 is KGHSH and CDR2 is LQKENI in the germline V gene. CDR3 amino acids: CASSRQNKETQYF. CDR3 nucleotides: TGTGCCAGCTCACGACAGAACAAAGAGACCCAGTACTTC.

The chain recombines TRBV30 with TRBJ2-2; TRBD2 agrees at 9 bases. V shed 1 base and J 6 bases; nucleotides not matched to a gene: 9. The CDR3 contains 16 residues. Germline V gene lookup returns CDR1 GTSNPN and CDR2 SVGIG (reference sequence). CDR3 nucleotide sequence: TGTGCCTGGAGTGGAGGGCTAGCGGGAAATCCCGGGGAGCTGTTTTTT. Translated, it gives CAWSGGLAGNPGELFF.

This sequence joins TRBV4-3 and TRBJ2-1, with D possibly matching TRBD2 (6 bases). Trimming removed 3 bases at V and 5 bases at J, with 17 bases between. CDR3 size: 16 residues. Per germline, CDR1 LGHNA and CDR2 YSLEER. The CDR3 loop reads CASSHPHLADNNEQFF. The CDR3, as DNA: TGCGCCAGCAGCCATCCCCATTTAGCGGATAACAATGAGCAGTTCTTC.

DNA for the CDR3: TGTGCCAGCAGCCGGAGCGGAAGTTCCTACGAGCAGTACTTC. Translation gives CASSRSGSSYEQYF. The chain couples TRBV28 to TRBJ2-7, with D perhaps TRBD2 (5 bases). This CDR3 region has 14 residues. CDR1 is MDHEN, CDR2 SYDVKM, per germline. Deletions cut 6 bases from V and 1 base from J, with 13 bases between.

The chain employs TRBV5-4 and TRBJ2-2; 12 bases map to TRBD1. Trimming cost V 7 bases and J 6 bases; bases outside gene matches: 13. The CDR3 is 17 residues long. Germline loops: CDR1 SGHNT, CDR2 YYREEE (reference sequence). This CDR3 is CASGSLGTGGASGELFF. The CDR3 bases are TGTGCCAGCGGATCGCTGGGGACAGGGGGCGCATCCGGGGAGCTGTTTTTT. Complete variable domain (other parts from reference TRBV5-4 and TRBJ2-2): ETGVTQSPTHLIKTRGQQVTLRCSSQSGHNTVSWYQQALGQGPQFIFQYYREEENGRGNFPPRFSGLQFPNYSSELNVNALELDDSALYLCASGSLGTGGASGELFFGEGSRLTVL.

V usage is TRBV7-8 and J usage is TRBJ2-1; TRBD2 matches 8 bases. Per germline, CDR1 SGHVS and CDR2 FQNEAQ. V was clipped by 5 bases and J by 5 bases; unmatched bases: 8. The CDR3 loop spans 15 amino acids. The CDR3 spells CASSHTGLDNNEQFF. The CDR3 DNA follows: TGTGCCAGCAGCCATACGGGACTAGATAACAATGAGCAGTTCTTC. Supplemented by reference TRBV7-8 and TRBJ2-1, the full variable domain reads GAGVSQSPRYKVAKRGQDVALRCDPISGHVSLFWYQQALGQGPEFLTYFQNEAQLDKSGLPSDRFFAERPEGSVSTLKIQRTQQEDSAVYLCASSHTGLDNNEQFFGPGTRLTVL.

The chain has TRBV19 and TRBJ2-4, with D uncertain. V lost 2 bases and J 0 bases, leaving 8 bases between the germline ends. The germline CDR1 and CDR2 sequences are LNHDA and SQIVND (reference sequence). The CDR3 spans 15 residues. The CDR3 reads CASSINFLAKNIQYF. CDR3 sequence (DNA): TGTGCCAGTAGTATAAACTTCCTAGCCAAAAACATTCAGTACTTC.

In DNA form, the CDR3 reads TGTGCCAGCAGTTTAAGGGCTAGCGGGCAAGAGACCCAGTACTTC. Amino acid sequence: CASSLRASGQETQYF. The V gene is TRBV28, the J gene TRBJ2-5, with 8 bases lining up with TRBD2. Trimming removed 2 bases from V and 2 bases from J; junction bases left unmatched: 4. Germline V gives CDR1 MDHEN, CDR2 SYDVKM. The CDR3 totals 15 residues.

The V call is TRBV20-1, the J call TRBJ1-3; no clear D gene. The CDR3 sequence is 11 residues long. Germline CDR1 reads DFQATT; CDR2 reads SNEGSKA (reference sequence). Trimming pared 4 bases from V and 3 bases from J, leaving 4 bases between. Here the CDR3 DNA reads TGCAGTGCTACGAGTGGAAACACCATATATTTT. Translating it yields CSATSGNTIYF.

This clone was picked up one time. V and J are TRBV28 and TRBJ2-3; D possibly corresponds to TRBD2 (5 bases). CDR1 and CDR2 (germline): MDHEN, SYDVKM. The CDR3 spans 16 residues. V gave up 6 bases and J gave up 4 bases, with 20 bases separating them. In nucleotides, the CDR3 is TGTGCCAGCAGCCCTAGAGGGAGCCGAAGGGCAGATACGCAGTATTTT. It yields the protein CASSPRGSRRADTQYF.